These 13 T cell receptor beta chains originate from one sample sequenced in a study of regulatory T cells in long-lasting Graves disease. Described time point: newly diagnosed GD, antithyroid drugs for less than 3 months. PBMCs were the source of the RNA used for TCR sequencing. The authors built TCR beta libraries using iRepertoire HTBI primers and Arm-PCR of CDR3 regions. Using its own MiXCR run on the multiplex PCR reads, TCRdb lists one record per CDR3 protein. The sample carries about 430,000 distinct CDR3 sequences, approximately 16% recorded once. This same sample was also taken into another study, of T cells in Graves' hyperthyroidism and ophthalmopathy.

This specimen consisted of peripheral blood mononuclear cells (PBMCs), obtained at new diagnosis, from a patient treated with antithyroid drugs. The receptors originated from a middle-aged woman with Graves disease.

This clonotype was counted many times. V gene TRBV5-1 combines with J gene TRBJ2-5; 11 bases align to TRBD2. V lost 3 bases, J lost 5 bases, and 6 bases stayed unmatched. The CDR3 loop spans 15 amino acids. CDR1 and CDR2 (germline): SGHRS, YFSETQ. CDR3 residues: CASSSLAGGGETQYF. The CDR3 DNA reads as TGCGCCAGCAGCTCCCTAGCGGGAGGTGGCGAGACCCAGTACTTC.

Ten or more counts support this clonotype. The chain carries TRBV24-1 and TRBJ2-7; 9 nucleotides line up with TRBD2. The CDR3 length is 15 residues. Germline trimming cut 5 bases from V and 4 bases from J; bases unmatched to any gene: 8. The germline V gene has CDR1 KGHDR and CDR2 SFDVKD. The CDR3: CATSGGVAGAYEQYF. CDR3 nucleotides: TGTGCCACCAGTGGTGGGGTAGCGGGAGCATACGAGCAGTACTTC.

This clonotype was counted ten times or more. The chain couples TRBV7-9 to TRBJ1-6, with TRBD1 as a possible D gene (6 bases). The length of the CDR3 is 14 residues. V shed 8 bases and J shed 4 bases, with 12 bases lying between them. CDR1 is SEHNR, CDR2 FQNEAQ, per germline (reference sequence). The CDR3 region is CASEPQGYNSPLHF. CDR3 DNA sequence: TGTGCCAGCGAACCACAGGGTTATAATTCACCCCTCCACTTT.

Many counts were recorded for this clonotype. The rearrangement links TRBV11-2 to TRBJ1-6, with D maybe TRBD1 (5 bases). The CDR3 loop spans 14 amino acids. Trimming took 3 bases from V and 9 from J, leaving 12 bases between them. Per germline, CDR1 SGHAT and CDR2 FQNNGV. The CDR3 coding sequence is TGTGCCAGCAGCTTCGGACAACGAGGTTCACCCCTCCACTTT. Protein: CASSFGQRGSPLHF. The full variable domain, completed using reference TRBV11-2 and TRBJ1-6, is EAGVAQSPRYKIIEKRQSVAFWCNPISGHATLYWYQQILGQGPKLLIQFQNNGVVDDSQLPKDRFSAERLKGVDSTLKIQPAKLEDSAVYLCASSFGQRGSPLHFGNGTRLTVT.

This clonotype was detected only a few times. The chain uses TRBV19 and TRBJ2-7, with 7 bases lining up with TRBD2. Germline assignment: CDR1 LNHDA and CDR2 SQIVND (reference sequence). Unmatched junction bases numbered 5, after V lost 5 bases and J lost 4 bases. The CDR3 consists of 13 residues. CDR3 DNA: TGTGCCAGTAGTCTAGCGGTTTTTTACGAGCAGTACTTC. This gives the protein CASSLAVFYEQYF.

This clonotype was seen a handful of times. As DNA, the CDR3 is TGCAGTGCTACCGAACTAGCGGGATCCTACAATGAGCAGTTCTTC. Translated, it gives CSATELAGSYNEQFF. V is TRBV20-1 and J is TRBJ2-1; 10 bases agree with TRBD2. The CDR3 consists of 15 residues. V was clipped by 4 bases and J by 1 base; unmatched bases: 4. The germline gives CDR1 DFQATT, CDR2 SNEGSKA (reference sequence).

This clonotype was observed a handful of times. V is TRBV7-9 and J is TRBJ2-6; D is unresolved. CDR1 is SEHNR, CDR2 FQNEAQ, per germline (reference sequence). The CDR3 sequence is 14 residues long. V lost 2 bases to trimming and J lost 2 bases, with 4 bases between them. CDR3 sequence: CASSLIPGANVLTF. CDR3 nucleotides: TGTGCCAGCAGCTTAATCCCTGGGGCCAACGTCCTGACTTTC. The whole variable domain, filled in from reference TRBV7-9 and TRBJ2-6, reads DTGVSQNPRHKITKRGQNVTFRCDPISEHNRLYWYRQTLGQGPEFLTYFQNEAQLEKSRLLSDRFSAERPKGSFSTLEIQRTEQGDSAMYLCASSLIPGANVLTFGAGSRLTVL.

This rearrangement joins TRBV7-9 to TRBJ1-5; 8 bases fit TRBD1. Germline V gene lookup returns CDR1 SEHNR and CDR2 FQNEAQ (reference sequence). Losses at the gene ends were 4 bases for V and 3 bases for J; bases not matched to a gene: 5. The CDR3 extends over 15 amino acids. CDR3 amino acids: CASSSGTGFNQPQHF. CDR3 bases: TGTGCCAGCAGCTCCGGGACAGGCTTCAATCAGCCCCAGCATTTT. Together with reference TRBV7-9 and TRBJ1-5, the CDR3 gives the full variable domain: DTGVSQNPRHKITKRGQNVTFRCDPISEHNRLYWYRQTLGQGPEFLTYFQNEAQLEKSRLLSDRFSAERPKGSFSTLEIQRTEQGDSAMYLCASSSGTGFNQPQHFGDGTRLSIL.

V gene TRBV6-1 combines with J gene TRBJ1-3; 7 nucleotides line up with TRBD1. This CDR3 contains 16 residues. The J segment lost 2 bases and the V segment lost 6 bases, leaving 10 bases of the junction unmatched. The germline CDR1 and CDR2 sequences are MNHNS and SASEGT. The CDR3 DNA follows: TGTGCCAGCAGCGCCGAACACAGGGGAACTGGAAACACCATATATTTT. Translation: CASSAEHRGTGNTIYF.

The chain is built from TRBV3-1 and TRBJ1-2; D unresolved. The germline V and J ends were trimmed by 1 base and 3 bases, with 6 bases remaining between them. CDR1 is LGHDT, CDR2 YNNKEL, per germline (reference sequence). There are 13 residues in the CDR3. CDR3 coding DNA: TGTGCCAGCAGCCAAGTGATGGACTATGGCTACACCTTC. It specifies CASSQVMDYGYTF. Variable domain in full (rest from reference TRBV3-1 and TRBJ1-2): DTAVSQTPKYLVTQMGNDKSIKCEQNLGHDTMYWYKQDSKKFLKIMFSYNNKELIINETVPNRFSPKSPDKAHLNLHINSLELGDSAVYFCASSQVMDYGYTFGSGTRLTVV.

This clonotype was seen many times. The chain combines TRBV6-5 with TRBJ1-6; D is unresolved. Trimming took off 0 bases at V and 5 bases at J, with 8 bases between the two ends. The germline V gene has CDR1 MNHEY and CDR2 SVGAGI. The CDR3 is 15 amino acids. CDR3 in DNA: TGTGCCAGCAGTTACTCCGGCGGCAATAATTCACCCCTCCACTTT. Protein product: CASSYSGGNNSPLHF.

The table lists this clonotype with a few counts. The genes are TRBV18 and TRBJ2-2; tentatively, D is TRBD1 (6 bases). The V end lost 0 bases, the J end lost 5 bases, and 10 bases lay between the germline ends. Germline assignment: CDR1 KGHSH and CDR2 LQKENI. There are 15 residues in the CDR3. The CDR3 sequence: CASSPPGAITGELFF. In nucleotides, the CDR3 is TGTGCCAGCTCACCACCGGGGGCGATAACCGGGGAGCTGTTTTTT. The whole variable domain, filled in from reference TRBV18 and TRBJ2-2, reads NAGVMQNPRHLVRRRGQEARLRCSPMKGHSHVYWYRQLPEEGLKFMVYLQKENIIDESGMPKERFSAEFPKEGPSILRIQQVVRGDSAAYFCASSPPGAITGELFFGEGSRLTVL.

This clonotype appeared a few times. This rearrangement joins TRBV28 to TRBJ2-3, with D possibly matching TRBD1 (6 bases). The germline V gene encodes CDR1 MDHEN and CDR2 SYDVKM. Trimming left V 2 bases short and J 10 bases short, with 13 bases between. This CDR3 has 13 residues. The CDR3 spells CASSLPQGSAQYF. CDR3 nucleotides: TGTGCCAGCAGTTTACCTCAGGGGAGTGCGCAGTATTTT.